These T cell receptor beta chains were read from a single sample in a study of cytomegalovirus exposure and HLA in healthy donors. Data came from immunoSEQ multiplex PCR; TCRdb stores just in-frame clones and leaves some out. The table has some 120,000 clones, roughly 9% seen once. Sequenced input: PBMCs. The receptors derive from a man aged 25-45 years in good health and CMV-seronegative. The CDR3 runs from the conserved cysteine through the conserved F or W. D genes are given only for firm matches. The listing skips clone size in some rows; elsewhere it reads once, few, many or a size class.

d_call j_call clone_size v_call cdr3_length cdr3_aa cdr3_nt
TRBD1 TRBJ1-5 few TRBV10-1 16 CASSDPQGAVSQPQHF TGCGCCAGCAGTGATCCCCAGGGGGCTGTCAGTCAGCCCCAGCATTTT
NA TRBJ2-1 few TRBV28 14 CASSKRQDGNEQFF TGTGCCAGCAGCAAACGACAGGACGGCAATGAGCAGTTCTTC
NA TRBJ1-1 NA TRBV19 12 CASSTRQSEAFF TGTGCCAGTAGTACACGACAGTCTGAAGCTTTCTTT
TRBD1 TRBJ2-6 NA TRBV4-3 21 CASSRAGFRQGLNTGANVLTF TGCGCCAGCAGCCGAGCCGGTTTTAGACAGGGGCTTAATACTGGGGCCAACGTCCTGACTTTC
NA TRBJ2-1 few TRBV6-5 15 CASRALATGEGEQFF TGTGCCAGCCGGGCGCTAGCGACTGGAGAGGGGGAGCAGTTCTTC
NA TRBJ2-2 few TRBV5-1 14 CASSPGSSSGELFF TGCGCCAGCAGCCCCGGGAGTAGTTCTGGGGAGCTGTTTTTT
TRBD2 TRBJ2-3 NA TRBV7-7 14 CASSTRRGGDTQYF TGTGCTAGCAGCACTAGGAGGGGAGGGGATACGCAGTATTTT
NA TRBJ1-2 few TRBV28 13 CASSLNADYGYTF TGTGCCAGCAGTTTAAACGCAGACTATGGCTACACCTTC
TRBD2 TRBJ2-5 NA TRBV9 15 CASSVSSGRLETQYF TGTGCCAGCAGCGTGTCTAGCGGGAGGCTAGAGACCCAGTACTTC
NA TRBJ1-3 few TRBV5-6 15 CASSLVTGSGNTIYF TGTGCCAGCAGCTTGGTGACAGGATCTGGAAACACCATATATTTT
TRBD2 TRBJ2-5 few TRBV5-1 18 CASSPKRGLAGGIETQYF TGCGCCAGCAGCCCGAAAAGGGGTCTAGCGGGGGGGATAGAGACCCAGTACTTC
NA TRBJ2-2 few TRBV27 14 CASSLRTRSGELFF TGTGCCAGCAGTTTAAGGACAAGATCCGGGGAGCTGTTTTTT
TRBD2 TRBJ2-1 NA TRBV5-4 14 CAIPSSGRRNEQFF TGTGCCATCCCCTCCAGCGGGAGGCGGAATGAGCAGTTCTTC
NA TRBJ2-1 few TRBV5-4 17 CASSRGHASPSYNEQFF TGTGCCAGCAGCAGGGGACATGCCAGTCCTTCCTACAATGAGCAGTTCTTC
NA TRBJ2-7 few TRBV30 14 CAWGQQGGADEQYF TGTGCCTGGGGACAACAGGGTGGGGCGGACGAGCAGTACTTC
NA TRBJ1-5 NA TRBV28 14 CASSPHLGNQPQHF TGTGCCAGCAGTCCCCACCTCGGGAATCAGCCCCAGCATTTT
TRBD1 TRBJ1-1 few TRBV6-6 13 CASSWDSNTEAFF TGTGCCAGCAGCTGGGACAGTAACACTGAAGCTTTCTTT
TRBD2 TRBJ2-3 few TRBV9 17 CASSPNVGTRSTDTQYF TGTGCCAGCAGCCCGAACGTAGGGACTAGAAGCACAGATACGCAGTATTTT
TRBD2 TRBJ2-4 NA TRBV2 20 CASSELFAGGLRGAKNIQYF TGTGCCAGCAGTGAACTCTTTGCGGGAGGGCTTAGAGGGGCCAAAAACATTCAGTACTTC
TRBD1 TRBJ1-5 NA TRBV7-9 15 CASSPGQGGNQPQHF TGTGCCAGCAGCCCGGGACAGGGCGGAAATCAGCCCCAGCATTTT
NA TRBJ2-7 few TRBV5-5 14 CASRARDTSYEQYF TGTGCCAGCAGGGCCCGGGACACCTCCTACGAGCAGTACTTC
TRBD2 TRBJ2-2 few TRBV5-4 18 CASSLEGSSGRITGELFF TGTGCCAGCAGCTTGGAGGGGTCTAGCGGGAGGATCACCGGGGAGCTGTTTTTT
NA TRBJ2-7 few TRBV7-9 13 CASSLKQAYEQYF TGTGCCAGCAGCTTAAAACAGGCCTACGAGCAGTACTTC
NA TRBJ1-2 NA TRBV30 13 CAWRAQINYGYTF TGTGCCTGGAGGGCCCAGATCAACTATGGCTACACCTTC
TRBD1 TRBJ1-2 NA TRBV5-5 16 CASSLGSGTGWAGYTF TGTGCCAGCAGCTTAGGATCCGGGACAGGGTGGGCTGGCTACACCTTC
NA TRBJ2-1 few TRBV5-1 14 CASSSTSGLREQFF TGCGCCAGCAGCTCCACCTCGGGACTTCGTGAGCAGTTCTTC
NA TRBJ2-7 few TRBV29-1 12 CSVSAGPHEQYF TGCAGCGTTAGCGCGGGGCCCCACGAGCAGTACTTC
NA TRBJ2-3 NA TRBV19 12 CASRVGADTQYF TGTGCCAGTAGGGTGGGAGCAGATACGCAGTATTTT
NA TRBJ2-3 NA TRBV10-3 15 CAISPGGTAPDTQYF TGTGCCATCAGCCCCGGAGGGACAGCACCAGATACGCAGTATTTT
TRBD1 TRBJ2-7 few TRBV5-4 15 CASSPGTGRDHEQYF TGTGCCAGCAGCCCCGGGACAGGGCGTGACCACGAGCAGTACTTC
TRBD1 TRBJ2-7 NA TRBV28 14 CASRPDRGTNEQYF TGTGCCAGCAGACCGGACAGGGGTACGAACGAGCAGTACTTC
NA TRBJ1-2 few TRBV7-9 16 CASSLPHPDTRYGYTF TGTGCCAGCAGCCTCCCCCACCCCGACACGCGCTATGGCTACACCTTC
NA TRBJ2-3 few TRBV7-3 15 CASSLGGRATDTQYF TGTGCCAGCAGCCTCGGGGGTCGAGCGACAGATACGCAGTATTTT